This T cell receptor beta chain was captured in a study of control samples from healthy donors and cancer patients. Germline V lookup: CDR1 LGHDT, CDR2 YNNKEL (reference sequence). The CDR3 loop spans 12 amino acids. Trimming shortened V by 4 bases and J by 11 bases, and 13 bases separated the two germline ends. Repertoires were generated with immunoSEQ multiplex PCR, while TCRdb's copy carries only in-frame clones and drops some. The data hold about 190,000 clones, with about 89% observed a single time. The chain joins TRBV3-1 (or the pseudogene TRBV3-2) to TRBJ2-3, with D perhaps being TRBD1 or TRBD2 (6 bases each). Sequenced input: blood. The sequence was obtained from a man in his thirties or forties in good health. The chain's CDR3 is CASSLWGAGQYF. The DNA for the CDR3 is TGTGCCAGCAGCCTATGGGGGGCAGGGCAGTATTTT.